The 17 T cell receptor beta chains presented below share a single source sample, sequenced in a study of PD-1 blockade in classical Hodgkin lymphoma. Profiled with immunoSEQ multiplex PCR; TCRdb holds only in-frame clones, not every one. Here the sample spans about 94,000 clones, 85% to 90% being singletons. Autologous stem cell transplantation was followed by relapse in every patient, and brentuximab vedotin exposure varied. The source material was peripheral blood mononuclear cells (PBMCs), sampled before the second cycle of nivolumab. All receptors come from a human donor with classical Hodgkin lymphoma.

V and J are TRBV6-5 and TRBJ2-2; D might be TRBD1 or TRBD2, each matching 5 bases. Deletions cut 4 bases from V and 5 bases from J, with 14 bases between. This CDR3 is 15 amino acids long. Germline CDR1 MNHEY, CDR2 SVGAGI. CDR3 amino acids: CASSFWGPHTGELFF. The CDR3 region has the DNA TGTGCCAGCAGTTTCTGGGGACCCCATACCGGGGAGCTGTTTTTT.

The gene calls are TRBV7-9 and TRBJ2-1, with D possibly TRBD2 on 6 matching bases. The CDR3 covers 10 residues. With 3 bases removed from V and 15 bases from J, the gap between germline ends came to 9 bases. Germline V gene sequence: CDR1 SEHNR, CDR2 FQNEAQ (reference sequence). CDR3 in DNA: TGTGCCAGCAGCTTGGACTACCTGTTCTTC. This encodes CASSLDYLFF.

The chain is built from TRBV6-1 and TRBJ2-7; D may match TRBD1 or TRBD2 (5 bases each). Germline CDR1 and CDR2: MNHNS and SASEGT. Trimming took off 4 bases at V and 6 bases at J, with 13 bases between the two ends. This CDR3 is built from 13 residues. The CDR3 here is CASSVGESGEQYF. CDR3 nucleotides: TGTGCCAGCAGTGTGGGGGAGTCCGGCGAGCAGTACTTC.

V usage is TRBV2 and J usage is TRBJ2-7; 7 bases map to TRBD2. With V trimmed by 2 bases and J by 6 bases, 7 bases remained unmatched. This CDR3 comprises 14 residues. Germline V gene data show CDR1 as SNHLY and CDR2 as FYNNEI. The CDR3: CASSESSGISEQYF. CDR3 bases: TGTGCCAGCAGTGAATCCAGCGGGATCAGCGAGCAGTACTTC.

This chain connects TRBV27 to TRBJ2-1; D might be TRBD2 (6 bases). Germline V CDR1 and CDR2: MNHEY, SMNVEV (reference sequence). The CDR3 length is 15 residues. V was pared by 0 bases and J by 9 bases, with 15 bases between. DNA for the CDR3: TGTGCCAGCAGTTTATCCCCGGGAGTGTTATCTGAGCAGTTCTTC. Translated, it gives CASSLSPGVLSEQFF.

This clone was seen only once. The chain recombines TRBV5-1 with TRBJ2-7; 8 bases fit TRBD1. The CDR3 consists of 12 residues. Germline values: CDR1 SGHRS, CDR2 YFSETQ. The J segment lost 4 bases and the V segment lost 3 bases, leaving 0 bases of the junction unmatched. CDR3 nucleotides: TGCGCCAGCAGCTGGACAGGGTACGAGCAGTACTTC. It specifies CASSWTGYEQYF.

This clone has a single count. The chain recombines TRBV28 with TRBJ2-1; possibly TRBD2 for D (5 bases). Trimming took off 6 bases at V and 0 bases at J, with 9 bases between the two ends. Germline CDR1 and CDR2: MDHEN and SYDVKM. The CDR3 extends over 14 amino acids. The CDR3 here is CASRAGLSYNEQFF. The CDR3 DNA reads TGTGCCAGCAGGGCGGGCCTCTCCTACAATGAGCAGTTCTTC.

J is TRBJ1-2 and V is TRBV29-1; D may be TRBD1 (5 bases). The CDR3 has 14 residues. From germline, CDR1 is SQVTM and CDR2 ANQGSEA. Trimming removed 4 bases from V and 6 bases from J, with 18 bases in between. CDR3 DNA: TGCAGCGTTGCCGACGGGGACTCTGAGGATGGCTACACCTTC. Residues: CSVADGDSEDGYTF.

J is TRBJ1-1 and V is TRBV6-6; possibly TRBD1 for D (5 bases). The V end lost 9 bases, the J end lost 1 base, and 9 bases lay between the germline ends. The length of the CDR3 is 12 residues. Germline V lookup: CDR1 MNHNY, CDR2 SVGAGI (reference sequence). CDR3 nucleotides: TGTGCCAGTGACACAGGGAACACTGAAGCTTTCTTT. Its protein is CASDTGNTEAFF.

The chain has TRBV28 and TRBJ2-5; D is unresolved. Per germline, CDR1 MDHEN and CDR2 SYDVKM. CDR3 length: 14 amino acids. Trimming took 2 bases from V and 4 from J, leaving 11 bases between them. CDR3: CASSLDGPRETQYF. The DNA for the CDR3 is TGTGCCAGCAGTTTAGACGGACCCAGAGAGACCCAGTACTTC.

The rearrangement uses TRBV6-1 and TRBJ2-5; 7 positions match TRBD1. The J segment lost 7 bases and the V segment lost 3 bases, leaving 14 bases of the junction unmatched. The CDR3 is 16 residues long. Germline CDR1 MNHNS, CDR2 SASEGT. CDR3 DNA sequence: TGTGCCAGCAGTGACTTATTTGACAGGGTTGATCGGACCCAGTACTTC. This sequence encodes CASSDLFDRVDRTQYF.

The chain carries TRBV5-1 and TRBJ2-2; D not certain. The germline V gene encodes CDR1 SGHRS and CDR2 YFSETQ. The CDR3 has 14 residues. V gave up 0 bases and J gave up 0 bases, with 3 bases separating them. The CDR3 coding sequence is TGCGCCAGCAGCTTGGGGACGAACACCGGGGAGCTGTTTTTT. This encodes CASSLGTNTGELFF.

The V gene is TRBV27, the J gene TRBJ2-5; D remains unclear. The V gene lost 2 bases and the J gene lost 4 bases, with 14 bases spanning the gap. The CDR3 sequence is 15 residues long. The germline V gene has CDR1 MNHEY and CDR2 SMNVEV (reference sequence). The CDR3 coding sequence is TGTGCCAGCAGTTTAGCTTTCCGGCAAGCAGAGACCCAGTACTTC. Amino acid sequence: CASSLAFRQAETQYF.

The CDR3 DNA reads as TGTGCCAGCAGTCGCCTCGGGACAGGGGGAAATTCACCCCTCCACTTT. As protein: CASSRLGTGGNSPLHF. The V gene is TRBV6-4, the J gene TRBJ1-6, with TRBD1 matching 11 bases. Trimming took 5 bases from V and 7 from J; bases not matched to a gene: 7. The CDR3 length is 16 residues. The germline V gene encodes CDR1 MRHNA and CDR2 SNTAGT.

The count of this clone is one. The chain recombines TRBV6-5 with TRBJ1-4, with unresolved D. The CDR3 has 14 residues. Trimming took off 4 bases at V and 4 bases at J, with 10 bases between the two ends. CDR1 is MNHEY and CDR2 is SVGAGI in the germline V gene. The CDR3 nucleotides read TGTGCCAGCAGTTGGACGGCCGATAATGAAAAACTGTTTTTT. This gives the protein CASSWTADNEKLFF.

The V and J genes are TRBV19 and TRBJ2-1, with TRBD2 matching over 15 bases. The V gene end was trimmed by 4 bases and the J gene end by 4 bases; junction bases not matched to a gene: 5. Germline CDR1 LNHDA, CDR2 SQIVND (reference sequence). CDR3 length equals 17 residues. The CDR3 is CASSRGLAGGLYNEQFF. DNA for the CDR3: TGTGCCAGTAGTAGGGGACTAGCGGGAGGTTTGTACAATGAGCAGTTCTTC.

The chain has TRBV27 and TRBJ2-3; no definite D call. There are 14 residues in the CDR3. Germline CDR1 and CDR2: MNHEY and SMNVEV (reference sequence). Between the trimmed V and J ends, which lost 0 bases and 5 bases, there was a span of 9 bases. The CDR3 nucleotides read TGTGCCAGCAGTTTATCGTGGGTTGGAGATACGCAGTATTTT. Translation: CASSLSWVGDTQYF.